This T cell receptor beta chain is from a study of cytomegalovirus exposure and HLA in healthy donors. Study details: Earlier findings included 90 million to 120 million unique TCR beta sequences obtained from roughly 200 million T cells.

The ends were cut back, 2 bases at V and 5 bases at J, with 12 bases in the middle. The CDR3 length is 14 residues. In germline, CDR1 is SGHNT, CDR2 YENEEA. Primers included in the PCR were 60 Vbeta and 13 Jbeta primers. TCRdb's copy holds only in-frame clones and misses some; the assay was immunoSEQ multiplex PCR. The table has about 120,000 clones, 63% seen once. This clone was observed a handful of times. The sample was PBMCs. This chain uses TRBV11-3 with TRBJ1-1, with D possibly being TRBD1 (5 bases). The receptor comes from a man aged 35 to 55 in good health and CMV-seropositive. In nucleotides, the CDR3 is TGTGCCAGCAGCTTACAGGGATCGAGGACTGAAGCTTTCTTT. It specifies CASSLQGSRTEAFF.